The 9 T cell receptor beta chains below were found in one sample sequenced in a study of technical replicates of blood from a few donors. Sequenced by immunoSEQ multiplex PCR; TCRdb stores in-frame clones only, minus some. Of over 50,000 clones listed, around 87% are singletons. Sequenced input: PBMCs. These receptor sequences come from a human donor in good health. Some clones in this sample may be carry-over from other donors' samples.

This chain links TRBV9 with TRBJ2-1; possibly TRBD2 for D (6 bases). CDR3 length equals 13 residues. CDR1 SGDLS and CDR2 YYNGEE come from the germline V gene. Trimming removed 2 bases from V and 7 bases from J, with 10 bases in between. The CDR3 reads CASSVGLPNEQFF. The CDR3 nucleotides are TGTGCCAGCAGCGTCGGACTACCGAATGAGCAGTTCTTC.

This chain uses TRBV5-1 with TRBJ2-3, with 9 positions matching TRBD2. The CDR3 runs to 15 residues. Looked up from germline, CDR1 is SGHRS and CDR2 is YFSETQ. V dropped 6 bases and J dropped 2; count of bases not matched to a gene: 7. CDR3 DNA: TGCGCCAGCACCAATATAGCGGGAGCCACAGATACGCAGTATTTT. Amino acid sequence: CASTNIAGATDTQYF.

This clone was recorded only once. The chain joins TRBV7-2 to TRBJ2-3; D not resolved. Germline V lookup: CDR1 SGHTA, CDR2 FQGNSA. There are 9 residues in the CDR3. V gave up 7 bases and J gave up 10 bases, with 6 bases separating them. The CDR3 spells CASIPPQYF. The DNA for the CDR3 is TGTGCCAGCATCCCTCCGCAGTATTTT.

In this sample, this clone turned up once. The genes are TRBV5-1 and TRBJ2-3; 8 bases align to TRBD2. V was clipped by 5 bases and J by 0 bases; unmatched bases: 8. CDR1 is SGHRS and CDR2 is YFSETQ in the germline V gene. The CDR3 length is 16 residues. CDR3 loop: CASRNVAGPSTDTQYF. The CDR3 DNA is TGCGCCAGCAGAAACGTAGCGGGGCCTAGCACAGATACGCAGTATTTT.

The chain combines TRBV29-1 with TRBJ2-7, with D unresolved. The CDR3 contains 11 residues. The V end lost 5 bases, the J end lost 7 bases, and 12 bases lay between the germline ends. The germline V gene has CDR1 SQVTM and CDR2 ANQGSEA. DNA of the CDR3: TGCAGCGTTACGAGCGATCGTGAGCAGTACTTC. Its translation is CSVTSDREQYF.

The gene calls are TRBV7-3 and TRBJ2-1; maybe TRBD2 (5 bases). CDR1 and CDR2 from the germline V gene are SGHTA and FQGTGA. The V gene lost 5 bases and the J gene lost 2 bases, with 13 bases spanning the gap. CDR3 length: 15 residues. CDR3 bases: TGTGCCAGCAGCCCCGCCGGGGATGCCTACAATGAGCAGTTCTTC. Its translation is CASSPAGDAYNEQFF.

This clone was seen just once. V usage is TRBV18 and J usage is TRBJ2-1; D is ambiguous. The CDR3 is made up of 14 amino acids. Germline V CDR1 and CDR2: KGHSH, LQKENI. V lost 3 bases to trimming and J lost 6 bases, with 12 bases between them. For the CDR3, the DNA is TGTGCCAGCTCACCCATGCAGGATGGCAATGAGCAGTTCTTC. This translates into CASSPMQDGNEQFF.

The chain has TRBV2 and TRBJ2-7, with D possibly matching TRBD2 (6 bases). This CDR3 is built from 14 residues. CDR1 is SNHLY and CDR2 is FYNNEI in the germline V gene. V lost 4 bases to trimming and J lost 3 bases, with 13 bases between them. CDR3 in amino acids: CASSVSGDLYEQYF. In nucleotides, the CDR3 is TGTGCCAGCAGTGTTTCGGGGGACCTCTACGAGCAGTACTTC.

V and J are TRBV29-1 and TRBJ2-3; possibly TRBD1 for D (5 bases). Germline CDR1 SQVTM, CDR2 ANQGSEA. The germline V and J ends were trimmed by 8 bases and 0 bases, with 12 bases remaining between them. This CDR3 region has 13 residues. The CDR3 coding sequence is TGCAGCTTCAGAAGACAGAGCACAGATACGCAGTATTTT. It is translated as CSFRRQSTDTQYF.